This record concerns one TCR beta chain sequence. This record comes from a study of blood T cell repertoires in COVID-19. Germline CDR1 and CDR2: LGHDT and YNNKEL (reference sequence). The CDR3 runs 16 residues. Germline trimming cut 4 bases from V and 5 bases from J; bases unmatched to any gene: 8. In the authors' workflow: By means of reference gene primer amplification, nucleated cell counts were estimated. The repertoire was sequenced with immunoSEQ multiplex PCR; TCRdb's copy has only in-frame clones and lacks some. That table is the source of V, J and clone size, and D and trimming were worked out from the DNA. The sample holds about 60,000 clones; 70% to 85% are singletons and the top ten take more than 7.5%.

The J gene is TRBJ2-5, the V gene TRBV3-1 (or the pseudogene TRBV3-2), with TRBD2 identical over 12 bases. The sequencing sample was made of peripheral blood. The source of this sequence is a human donor in a cohort sampled during active COVID-19. CDR3 protein: CASSLTSGRGGETQYF. CDR3 sequence (DNA): TGTGCCAGCAGCCTGACTAGCGGGAGAGGTGGGGAGACCCAGTACTTC.